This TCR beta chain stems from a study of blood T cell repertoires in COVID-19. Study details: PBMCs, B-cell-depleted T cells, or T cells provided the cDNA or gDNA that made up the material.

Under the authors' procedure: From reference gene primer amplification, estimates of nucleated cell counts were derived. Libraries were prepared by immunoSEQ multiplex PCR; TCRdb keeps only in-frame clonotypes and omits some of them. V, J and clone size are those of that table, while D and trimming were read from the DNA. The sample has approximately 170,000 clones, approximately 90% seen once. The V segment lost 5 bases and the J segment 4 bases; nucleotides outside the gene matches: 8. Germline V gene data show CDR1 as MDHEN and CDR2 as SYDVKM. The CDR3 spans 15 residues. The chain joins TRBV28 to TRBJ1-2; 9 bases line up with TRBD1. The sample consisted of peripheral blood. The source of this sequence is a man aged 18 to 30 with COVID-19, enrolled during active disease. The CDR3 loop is CASSTGQGPGYGYTF. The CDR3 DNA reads TGTGCCAGCAGTACGGGACAGGGTCCCGGCTATGGCTACACCTTC.